This T cell receptor beta chain was observed in a study of shared clonotypes between healthy human individuals. Study-level points and caveats: Sharing across four donors was highest in naive CD4 (roughly 5%) and lowest in memory CD8 (around 0.4%). Among donors, clonotype sharing was expected to be affected by sequencing depth.

All donors were Caucasian adults living in Nashville, Tennessee. Generated by immunoSEQ multiplex PCR, the TCRdb table keeps only in-frame clones and is missing some. This table holds roughly 1 million clones, about 77% found once. This clone was seen just once. Its antigen is undetermined. The CDR3 extends over 14 amino acids. Trimming pared 7 bases from V and 0 bases from J, leaving 13 bases between. The V gene's germline CDR1 is MNHEY and CDR2 SVGAGI. This receptor was obtained from a man younger than 35 in good health. The chain joins TRBV6-5 to TRBJ2-7; the D gene could be TRBD1 or TRBD2 (5 bases each). The material sequenced was memory CD4+ T cells sorted from blood. This sample's subset: CD45RA-negative fraction. CDR3 bases: TGTGCCAGCAATGATGGGGGTAGCTCCTACGAGCAGTACTTC. Residues: CASNDGGSSYEQYF.